This TCR beta chain is from a study of beta chain features in type 1 diabetes. Expressed TCRB transcripts were sequenced because the isolated RNA had all been reverse transcribed beforehand. Sequencing used immunoSEQ multiplex PCR; TCRdb keeps in-frame clones, though not all of them. The repertoire holds 300,000 to 400,000 clones, about 10% seen once, with just over 0.015% in the top ten. This clone was recorded a few times. Sequencing was done on a sample of naive CD4+ T cells from blood. This clonotype originated in a woman between 25 and 40 years old in good health.

This CDR3 is CASSSRTGSTEAFF. Written as DNA, the CDR3 is TGTGCCAGCAGCTCCCGGACAGGGAGCACTGAAGCTTTCTTT. The rearrangement joins TRBV9 to TRBJ1-1; 8 bases are shared with TRBD1. The CDR3 contains 14 residues. The V gene end was trimmed by 4 bases and the J gene end by 4 bases; junction bases not matched to a gene: 6. Per the germline V gene, CDR1 is SGDLS and CDR2 is YYNGEE.